The clone carrying this T cell receptor beta chain was seen a few times. Its matching antigen is unknown. This entry comes from a study of response to subunit inactivated influenza vaccine. Study-wide results and caveats: New T cells are recruited in small numbers by each seasonal influenza vaccination, according to the authors' suggestion.

TCRdb recomputed calls from the RT-PCR reads with MiXCR, one row per CDR3 protein. The sample includes about 650,000 distinct CDR3 sequences, about a sixth of them seen just once. This material consisted of PBMCs from blood, taken approximately 12 days after vaccination. The TCR comes from a middle-aged man who received an inactivated influenza vaccine.

The CDR3 DNA is TGTGCCAGCAGTTTATTAGGGACTAGGCAGTTCTTC. Encoded protein: CASSLLGTRQFF. The gene calls are TRBV27 and TRBJ2-1, with TRBD2 identical over 8 bases. Losses at the gene ends were 1 base for V and 12 bases for J; bases not matched to a gene: 2. Germline CDR1 and CDR2: MNHEY and SMNVEV (reference sequence). The CDR3 loop spans 12 amino acids.